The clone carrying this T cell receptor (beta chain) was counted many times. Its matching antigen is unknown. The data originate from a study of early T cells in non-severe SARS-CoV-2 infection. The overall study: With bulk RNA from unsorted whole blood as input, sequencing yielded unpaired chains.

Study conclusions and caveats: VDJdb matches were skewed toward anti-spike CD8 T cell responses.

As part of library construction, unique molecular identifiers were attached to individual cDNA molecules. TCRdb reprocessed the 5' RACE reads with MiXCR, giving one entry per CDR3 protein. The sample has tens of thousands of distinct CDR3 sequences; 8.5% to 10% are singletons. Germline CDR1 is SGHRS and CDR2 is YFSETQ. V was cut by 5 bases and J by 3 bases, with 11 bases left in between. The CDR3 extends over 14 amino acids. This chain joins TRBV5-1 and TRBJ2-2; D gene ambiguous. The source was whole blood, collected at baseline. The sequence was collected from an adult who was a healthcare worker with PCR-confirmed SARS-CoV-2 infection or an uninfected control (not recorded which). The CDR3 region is CASRNQWDTGELFF. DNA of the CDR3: TGCGCCAGCAGAAATCAGTGGGACACCGGGGAGCTGTTTTTT.